A single sample gave rise to the 6 T cell receptor beta chains below, sequenced in a study of blood T cell repertoires in COVID-19. The protocol was immunoSEQ multiplex PCR, while the TCRdb copy is restricted to in-frame clones and leaves out a portion. The sample comprises roughly 350,000 clones, under 95% of which are singletons, and roughly 3.5% rests with the top ten. Input material: peripheral blood. The receptors derive from a young woman who had recovered from COVID-19.

The chain joins TRBV4-1 to TRBJ1-1; 11 nucleotides match TRBD1. Trimming removed 0 bases from V and 1 base from J; junction bases left unmatched: 7. CDR1 is MGHRA, CDR2 YSYEKL, per germline. The CDR3 contains 18 residues. Here the CDR3 reads CASSQDGQGALGNTEAFF. The CDR3 DNA is TGCGCCAGCAGCCAAGATGGACAGGGGGCTTTGGGGAACACTGAAGCTTTCTTT.

The chain uses TRBV6-2 or TRBV6-3 and TRBJ2-3; D might be TRBD1 (6 bases). Trimming stripped 5 bases from V and 1 base from J, with 10 bases between. Germline loops: CDR1 MNHEY, CDR2 SVGEGT. This CDR3 comprises 14 residues. CDR3 residues: CASSHNRGTDTQYF. CDR3 sequence (DNA): TGTGCCAGCAGTCACAACAGGGGCACAGATACGCAGTATTTT.

Here the CDR3 DNA reads TGTGCCAGCAGTTTACCGCCTAGCGGGAACCCAGATACGCAGTATTTT. Translated, it gives CASSLPPSGNPDTQYF. This chain uses TRBV27 with TRBJ2-3; 9 bases fit TRBD2. Germline lookup yields CDR1 MNHEY and CDR2 SMNVEV (reference sequence). With 2 bases clipped from V and 4 bases from J, the junction kept 7 bases outside the gene matches. The CDR3 is 16 residues long.

V is TRBV7-2 and J is TRBJ1-3; 9 bases agree with TRBD1. The CDR3 loop spans 14 amino acids. The V gene end was trimmed by 6 bases and the J gene end by 8 bases; junction bases not matched to a gene: 8. Germline V gives CDR1 SGHTA, CDR2 FQGNSA. The CDR3 spells CASRDRDRVYTIYF. In DNA form, the CDR3 reads TGTGCCAGCAGAGACCGGGACAGGGTTTACACCATATATTTT. Full variable domain (missing parts from reference TRBV7-2 and TRBJ1-3): GAGVSQSPSNKVTEKGKDVELRCDPISGHTALYWYRQSLGQGLEFLIYFQGNSAPDKSGLPSDRFSAERTGGSVSTLTIQRTQQEDSAVYLCASRDRDRVYTIYFGEGSWLTVV.

This sequence joins TRBV7-8 and TRBJ1-3, with D possibly TRBD1 on 5 matching bases. The ends were cut back, 2 bases at V and 3 bases at J, with 14 bases in the middle. The CDR3 is made up of 16 amino acids. Germline V gene lookup returns CDR1 SGHVS and CDR2 FQNEAQ. The CDR3 region is CASSLPRLGVGNTIYF. The CDR3 bases are TGTGCCAGCAGCTTACCTCGTTTAGGGGTTGGAAACACCATATATTTT.

The CDR3 spells CASSVAPRGGGGHTEAFF. Written as DNA, the CDR3 is TGTGCCAGCAGCGTAGCCCCCCGAGGGGGCGGAGGGCACACTGAAGCTTTCTTT. The V and J genes are TRBV9 and TRBJ1-1, with TRBD1 matching 7 bases. The length of the CDR3 is 18 residues. CDR1 and CDR2 (germline): SGDLS, YYNGEE. The J segment lost 3 bases and the V segment lost 0 bases, leaving 14 bases of the junction unmatched.